One sample yielded the 9 T cell receptor beta chains listed below, sequenced in a study of blood T cell repertoires in COVID-19. Some clones are missing from TCRdb's copy, which holds only in-frame ones; the method was immunoSEQ multiplex PCR. The data show under 400,000 clones, about 90% seen once. Sequencing was carried out using peripheral blood. Receptors were obtained from a man between 18 and 29 years old with active or convalescent COVID-19.

The chain has TRBV4-1 and TRBJ1-6; no definite D call. Deletions cut 3 bases from V and 0 bases from J, with 6 bases between. CDR3 length: 15 amino acids. CDR1 is MGHRA and CDR2 is YSYEKL in the germline V gene. Here the CDR3 reads CASSQGSSYNSPLHF. As DNA, the CDR3 is TGCGCCAGCAGCCAGGGGAGCTCCTATAATTCACCCCTCCACTTT.

On this clone: Distinct nucleotide sequences in the sample also encode this CDR3. The rearrangement links TRBV7-9 to TRBJ2-7, with TRBD2 identical over 8 bases. The CDR3 totals 14 residues. V lost 5 bases, J lost 0 bases, and 3 bases stayed unmatched. Germline CDR1 and CDR2: SEHNR and FQNEAQ (reference sequence). The CDR3 coding sequence is TGTGCCAGCAGCCCTAGCGGGTCCTCCTACGAGCAGTACTTC. As protein: CASSPSGSSYEQYF.

The chain has TRBV3-1 (or the pseudogene TRBV3-2) and TRBJ2-7; no clear D. Germline CDR1 reads LGHDT; CDR2 reads YNNKEL (reference sequence). The CDR3 is 14 residues long. With 2 bases removed from V and 2 bases from J, the gap between germline ends came to 10 bases. CDR3 in DNA: TGTGCCAGCAGCCAAAGCGATTCCACCTACGAGCAGTACTTC. Encoded protein: CASSQSDSTYEQYF.

This chain connects TRBV29-1 to TRBJ2-7; TRBD1 is a possible D gene (6 bases). Germline V gene data show CDR1 as SQVTM and CDR2 as ANQGSEA. The CDR3 has 12 amino acids. Between the trimmed V and J ends, which lost 6 bases and 4 bases, there was a span of 13 bases. CDR3 in amino acids: CSVGLGGYEQYF. CDR3 nucleotide sequence: TGCAGCGTCGGTTTAGGGGGTTACGAGCAGTACTTC.

The chain recombines TRBV28 with TRBJ1-1; D is perhaps TRBD1 (5 bases). Germline assignment: CDR1 MDHEN and CDR2 SYDVKM. CDR3 size: 10 residues. V lost 7 bases, J lost 12 bases, and 12 bases lay in between. The chain's CDR3 is CASTGRATFF. The CDR3 coding sequence is TGTGCCAGCACCGGCAGGGCAACTTTCTTT. Using reference TRBV28 and TRBJ1-1 for the parts outside the CDR3, the full variable domain is DVKVTQSSRYLVKRTGEKVFLECVQDMDHENMFWYRQDPGLGLRLIYFSYDVKMKEKGDIPEGYSVSREKKERFSLILESASTNQTSMYLCASTGRATFFGQGTRLTVV.

The chain recombines TRBV15 with TRBJ1-2; D not resolved. In germline, CDR1 is LNHNV, CDR2 YYDKDF (reference sequence). CDR3 length equals 14 residues. V was pared by 3 bases and J by 8 bases, with 16 bases between. The CDR3: CATSSNTGSVGYTF. The DNA for the CDR3 is TGTGCCACCAGCAGCAACACCGGGAGCGTAGGCTACACCTTC. Together with reference TRBV15 and TRBJ1-2, the CDR3 gives the full variable domain: DAMVIQNPRYQVTQFGKPVTLSCSQTLNHNVMYWYQQKSSQAPKLLFHYYDKDFNNEADTPDNFQSRRPNTSFCFLDIRSPGLGDTAMYLCATSSNTGSVGYTFGSGTRLTVV.

The CDR3 sequence is CASRPGGGRPGTEAFF. Written as DNA, the CDR3 is TGTGCCAGCAGACCCGGCGGTGGACGGCCGGGGACTGAAGCTTTCTTT. The rearrangement uses TRBV6-6 and TRBJ1-1; D call uncertain. Germline V CDR1 and CDR2: MNHNY, SVGAGI (reference sequence). This CDR3 comprises 16 residues. V was pared by 6 bases and J by 5 bases, with 22 bases between.

This clone appeared once. The genes are TRBV5-5 and TRBJ2-5, with no clear D. The V gene's germline CDR1 is SGHKS and CDR2 YYEKEE (reference sequence). Trimming shortened V by 0 bases and J by 5 bases, and 5 bases separated the two germline ends. This CDR3 has 12 amino acids. Here the CDR3 DNA reads TGTGCCAGCAGCTTGGTCGGGGAGACCCAGTACTTC. It yields the protein CASSLVGETQYF.

The sample holds one count of this clone. This rearrangement joins TRBV19 to TRBJ1-1; the D gene is possibly TRBD1 (6 bases). The CDR3 contains 15 residues. Trimming left V 1 base short and J 1 base short, with 10 bases between. CDR1 is LNHDA and CDR2 is SQIVND in the germline V gene (reference sequence). The CDR3 region has the DNA TGTGCCAGTAGTATAGTTGACAGGTCGAACACTGAAGCTTTCTTT. As protein: CASSIVDRSNTEAFF.